This T cell receptor beta chain emerged from a study of regulatory T cells in long-lasting Graves disease. Overall study context: Graves' disease counted as persistent after over 5 years of antithyroid drugs with positive TSH receptor antibodies.

In the case of this clonotype: The antigen is unknown.

Time point in this sample: persistent/refractory GD, antithyroid drugs over 5 years with positive TRAb. The TCR library was prepared using RNA isolated from PBMCs. Study-wide findings and caveats: Compared with new cases, persistent Graves' patients showed reduced TCR diversity. New patients shared fewer public clonotypes (roughly 990) than persistent patients did (around 2,700).

For TCR beta, libraries came from iRepertoire HTBI primers and Arm-PCR of CDR3 regions. Per the study methods: From all samples, identification returned over 13 TRBJ and approximately 67 TRBV segments. TCRdb reprocessed the multiplex PCR reads via MiXCR and lists one record per CDR3 protein. TCRdb's processing, not the study's, gives the V and J calls here. Among 650,000 to 700,000 distinct CDR3 sequences listed, 30% were seen once. This clonotype originated in a female donor with Graves disease. The source was peripheral blood mononuclear cells (PBMCs), collected when the disease was refractory, from a patient treated with antithyroid drugs.

The CDR3: CASRTGGINYGYTF. The CDR3 nucleotides are TGTGCCAGCAGGACAGGGGGAATTAACTATGGCTACACCTTC. The V call is TRBV28, the J call TRBJ1-2, with 9 positions matching TRBD1. The CDR3 runs to 14 residues. The J segment lost 1 base and the V segment lost 6 bases, leaving 3 bases of the junction unmatched. Germline CDR1 and CDR2: MDHEN and SYDVKM.